Below, one TCR beta chain is given with its context. Germline assignment: CDR1 SGHTA and CDR2 FQGTGA. The CDR3 loop spans 15 amino acids. V was shortened by 4 bases and J by 2 bases, with 12 bases between the two germline ends. The data are from a study of blood T cell repertoires in COVID-19. Generated by immunoSEQ multiplex PCR, the TCRdb table keeps only in-frame clones and is missing some. This sample carries 150,000 or so clones, 75% to 90% of them seen once, and the ten largest clones take roughly 13%. This chain joins TRBV7-3 and TRBJ2-1; D perhaps matches TRBD2 (6 bases). The TCR was taken from a man aged 18 to 29 with COVID-19, enrolled during active disease. Sample: peripheral blood. The CDR3 here is CASSSGEPAYNEQFF. CDR3 bases: TGTGCCAGCAGCTCGGGGGAGCCGGCCTACAATGAGCAGTTCTTC.